These 9 T cell receptor beta chains share one sample of origin, sequenced in a study of Ad26.COV2.S vaccination and SARS-CoV-2 variants. Treatment defined: about 20 received Ad26.COV2.S at low or high dose, single or two shots; about 5 received placebo; per-sample allocation not given. Specimens were obtained on day 63 following the first vaccine or placebo injection. Measured with immunoSEQ multiplex PCR; TCRdb has only the in-frame clones, and not every one. This sample carries 380,000 or so clones, 85% to 90% of them seen once, and the ten largest clones take approximately 5%. Sample: peripheral blood, taken in a trial of Ad26.COV2.S vaccine versus placebo. The receptors stem from a person aged 18 to 59 who received the Ad26.COV2.S COVID-19 vaccine or a placebo.

V usage is TRBV20-1 and J usage is TRBJ2-3, with TRBD2 matching over 12 bases. V lost 6 bases to trimming and J lost 13 bases; unmatched junction nucleotides: 2. The germline V gene encodes CDR1 DFQATT and CDR2 SNEGSKA (reference sequence). This CDR3 spans 10 amino acids. The CDR3 DNA follows: TGCAGTGCCAGACTAGCGGGAGAGTATTTT. It specifies CSARLAGEYF.

The rearrangement joins TRBV23-1 to TRBJ1-5; 11 bases are shared with TRBD1. TRBV23-1 qualifies as an ORF whose function is uncertain. The V segment lost 2 bases and the J segment 6 bases; nucleotides outside the gene matches: 18. The CDR3 runs to 20 residues. The CDR3 region has the DNA TGCGCCAGCAGTCAAAGGAAGGTGGGACAGGGGGGTTTAGGGGGTCAGCCCCAGCATTTT. The encoded protein is CASSQRKVGQGGLGGQPQHF.

The chain uses TRBV19 and TRBJ2-4; 11 nucleotides agree with TRBD2. The CDR3 is 19 amino acids. V was pared by 1 base and J by 7 bases, with 15 bases of the junction left unmatched. Germline values: CDR1 LNHDA, CDR2 SQIVND (reference sequence). The CDR3 spells CASSIATPASGGPYNIQYF. The CDR3 DNA reads as TGTGCCAGTAGTATAGCAACCCCGGCTAGCGGGGGGCCCTATAACATTCAGTACTTC.

The gene calls are TRBV21-1 and TRBJ2-1; the table's D call, TRBD2, was not checked against the DNA. TRBV21-1 is a recognized pseudogene. The CDR3 sequence is 12 residues long. CDR3 in amino acids: CASSKVRDEQFF. For the CDR3, the DNA is TGTGCCAGCAGCAAAGTTCGCGATGAGCAGTTCTTC.

This chain uses TRBV4-3 with TRBJ2-1, with 7 bases aligning to TRBD1. The germline V gene has CDR1 LGHNA and CDR2 YSLEER. The CDR3 has 15 residues. With V trimmed by 0 bases and J by 5 bases, 4 bases remained unmatched. As DNA, the CDR3 is TGCGCCAGCAGCCAAGAGGGGACAGTCAACAATGAGCAGTTCTTC. Translation: CASSQEGTVNNEQFF.

This clone is a singleton in its sample. The gene calls are TRBV6-5 and TRBJ2-7, with TRBD1 matching 9 bases. This CDR3 is 15 amino acids long. The trim removed 2 bases at V and 3 bases at J, leaving 5 bases unmatched. Looked up from germline, CDR1 is MNHEY and CDR2 is SVGAGI. Here the CDR3 DNA reads TGTGCCAGCAGTTACCTCCGGGACAGGGTCTACGAGCAGTACTTC. This encodes CASSYLRDRVYEQYF.

In its sample, this clone was seen once. This chain uses TRBV28 with TRBJ1-5; weak D call: TRBD1 (6 bases). This CDR3 contains 15 residues. The germline V gene encodes CDR1 MDHEN and CDR2 SYDVKM. V lost 5 bases, J lost 2 bases, and 13 bases lay in between. DNA for the CDR3: TGTGCCAGCAGTCTCCAGGGGTTCGGCAATCAGCCCCAGCATTTT. Residues: CASSLQGFGNQPQHF.

The V gene is TRBV5-1, the J gene TRBJ1-1; D uncertain. Germline V lookup: CDR1 SGHRS, CDR2 YFSETQ. Trimming shortened V by 5 bases and J by 0 bases, and 14 bases separated the two germline ends. The CDR3 covers 15 residues. CDR3 nucleotides: TGCGCCAGCAGAGCCGACGGACTCATGAACACTGAAGCTTTCTTT. Its translation is CASRADGLMNTEAFF.

A few counts support this clone. The chain employs TRBV4-1 and TRBJ2-7, with D maybe TRBD2 (7 bases). Germline CDR1 MGHRA, CDR2 YSYEKL. The CDR3 covers 18 residues. Trimming stripped 3 bases from V and 4 bases from J, with 25 bases between. The CDR3 DNA reads TGCGCCAGCAGCCATCCCCCGGGGACAACCGGGACTACATACGAGCAGTACTTC. Translated: CASSHPPGTTGTTYEQYF.